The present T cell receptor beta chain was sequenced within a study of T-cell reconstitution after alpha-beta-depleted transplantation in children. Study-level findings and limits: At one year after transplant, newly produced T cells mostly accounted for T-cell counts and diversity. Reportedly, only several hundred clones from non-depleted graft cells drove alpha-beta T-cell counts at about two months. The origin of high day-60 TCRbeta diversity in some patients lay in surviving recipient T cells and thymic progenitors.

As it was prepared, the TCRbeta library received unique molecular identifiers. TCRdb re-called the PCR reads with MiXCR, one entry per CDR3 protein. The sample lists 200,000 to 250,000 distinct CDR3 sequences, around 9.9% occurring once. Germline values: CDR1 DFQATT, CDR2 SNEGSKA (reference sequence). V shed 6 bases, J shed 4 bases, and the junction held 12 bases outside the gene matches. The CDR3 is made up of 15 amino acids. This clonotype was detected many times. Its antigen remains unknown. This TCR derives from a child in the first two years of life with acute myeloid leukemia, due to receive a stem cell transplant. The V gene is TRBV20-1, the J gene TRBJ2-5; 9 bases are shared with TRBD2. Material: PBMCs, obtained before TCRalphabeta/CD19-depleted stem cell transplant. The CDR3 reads CSADGFSGRGETQYF. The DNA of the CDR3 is TGCAGTGCCGATGGTTTTAGCGGGAGAGGAGAGACCCAGTACTTC.